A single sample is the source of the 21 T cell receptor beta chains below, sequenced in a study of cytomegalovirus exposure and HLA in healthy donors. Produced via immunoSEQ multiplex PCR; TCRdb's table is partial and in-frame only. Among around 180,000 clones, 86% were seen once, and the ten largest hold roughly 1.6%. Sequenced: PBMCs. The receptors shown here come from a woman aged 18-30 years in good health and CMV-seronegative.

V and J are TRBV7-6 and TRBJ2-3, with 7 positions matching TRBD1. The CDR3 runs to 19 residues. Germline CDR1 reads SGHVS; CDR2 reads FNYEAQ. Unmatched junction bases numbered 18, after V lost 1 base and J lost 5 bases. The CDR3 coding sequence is TGTGCCAGCAGCTTAGTAGTTAGGGGACAGACCCGTGTGCGAGATACGCAGTATTTT. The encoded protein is CASSLVVRGQTRVRDTQYF.

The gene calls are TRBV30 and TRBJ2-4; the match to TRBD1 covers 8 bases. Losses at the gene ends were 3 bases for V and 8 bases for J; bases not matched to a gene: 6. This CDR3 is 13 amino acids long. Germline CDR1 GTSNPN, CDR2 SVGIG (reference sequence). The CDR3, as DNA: TGTGCCTGGAGACGGACAGGGACATACATTCAGTACTTC. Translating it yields CAWRRTGTYIQYF.

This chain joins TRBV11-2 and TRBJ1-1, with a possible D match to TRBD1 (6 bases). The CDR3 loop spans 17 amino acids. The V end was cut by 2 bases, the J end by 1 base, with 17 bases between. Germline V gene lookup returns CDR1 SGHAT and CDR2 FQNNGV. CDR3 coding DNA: TGTGCCAGCAGCTTATTGGGATCTGCGACAGGGAACACTGAAGCTTTCTTT. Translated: CASSLLGSATGNTEAFF.

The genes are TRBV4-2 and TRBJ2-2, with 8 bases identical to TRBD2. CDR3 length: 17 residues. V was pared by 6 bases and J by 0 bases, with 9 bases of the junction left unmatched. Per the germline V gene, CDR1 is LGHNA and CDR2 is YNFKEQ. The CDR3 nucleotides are TGTGCCAGCAGTCCGGGGGGGGCCTGGACGAACACCGGGGAGCTGTTTTTT. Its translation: CASSPGGAWTNTGELFF.

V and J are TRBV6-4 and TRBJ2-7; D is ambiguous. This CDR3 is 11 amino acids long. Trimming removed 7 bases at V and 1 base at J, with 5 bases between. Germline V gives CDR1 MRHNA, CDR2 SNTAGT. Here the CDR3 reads CASTPSYEQYF. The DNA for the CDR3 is TGTGCCAGCACTCCGTCCTACGAGCAGTACTTC.

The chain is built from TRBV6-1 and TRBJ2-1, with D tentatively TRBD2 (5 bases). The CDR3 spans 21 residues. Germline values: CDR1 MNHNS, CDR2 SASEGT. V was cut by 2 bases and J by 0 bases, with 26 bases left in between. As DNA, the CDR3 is TGTGCCAGCAGTGAATCACTATTAGAACCGATTAGCCGGGGCTCCTACAATGAGCAGTTCTTC. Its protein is CASSESLLEPISRGSYNEQFF.

The CDR3 nucleotides are TGTGCCAGCAGCTTAATTGGGGCGAGCAATCAGCCCCAGCATTTT. The encoded protein is CASSLIGASNQPQHF. The rearrangement links TRBV7-9 to TRBJ1-5, with a possible D match to TRBD1 (5 bases). The CDR3 contains 15 residues. V was clipped by 2 bases and J by 1 base, with 9 bases between them. Germline CDR1 SEHNR, CDR2 FQNEAQ (reference sequence).

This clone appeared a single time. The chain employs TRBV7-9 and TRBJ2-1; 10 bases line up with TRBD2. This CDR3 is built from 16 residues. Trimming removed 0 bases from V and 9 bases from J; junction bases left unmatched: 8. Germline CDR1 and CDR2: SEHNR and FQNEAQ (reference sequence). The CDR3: CASSLARLGLAFEQFF. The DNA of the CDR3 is TGTGCCAGCAGCTTAGCGAGATTGGGACTAGCGTTTGAGCAGTTCTTC.

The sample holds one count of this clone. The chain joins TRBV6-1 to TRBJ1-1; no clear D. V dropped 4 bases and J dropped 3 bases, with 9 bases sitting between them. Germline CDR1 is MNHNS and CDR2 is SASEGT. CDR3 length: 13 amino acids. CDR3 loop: CASSVPGDTEAFF. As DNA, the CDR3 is TGTGCCAGCAGTGTTCCCGGGGACACTGAAGCTTTCTTT.

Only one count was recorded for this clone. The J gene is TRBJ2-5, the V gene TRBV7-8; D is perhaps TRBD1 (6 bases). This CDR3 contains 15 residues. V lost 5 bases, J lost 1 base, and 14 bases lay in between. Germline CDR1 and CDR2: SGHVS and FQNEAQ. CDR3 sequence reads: CASSVRQGFQETQYF. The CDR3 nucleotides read TGTGCCAGCAGCGTACGTCAGGGGTTCCAAGAGACCCAGTACTTC.

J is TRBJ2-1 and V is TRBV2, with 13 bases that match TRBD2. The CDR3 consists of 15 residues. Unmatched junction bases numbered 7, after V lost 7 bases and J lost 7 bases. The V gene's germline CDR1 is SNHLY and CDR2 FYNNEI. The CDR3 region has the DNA TGTGCCAGCATCAGCAGGACTAGCGGGGGAAATGAGCAGTTCTTC. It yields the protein CASISRTSGGNEQFF. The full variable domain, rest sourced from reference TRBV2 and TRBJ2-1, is EPEVTQTPSHQVTQMGQEVILRCVPISNHLYFYWYRQILGQKVEFLVSFYNNEISEKSEIFDDQFSVERPDGSNFTLKIRSTKLEDSAMYFCASISRTSGGNEQFFGPGTRLTVL.

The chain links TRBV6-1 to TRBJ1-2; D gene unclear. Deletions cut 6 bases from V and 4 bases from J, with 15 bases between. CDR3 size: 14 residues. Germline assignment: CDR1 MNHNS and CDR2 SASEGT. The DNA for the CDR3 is TGTGCCAGCAGGGCCGGAGGGTCTTTCTATGGCTACACCTTC. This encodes CASRAGGSFYGYTF.

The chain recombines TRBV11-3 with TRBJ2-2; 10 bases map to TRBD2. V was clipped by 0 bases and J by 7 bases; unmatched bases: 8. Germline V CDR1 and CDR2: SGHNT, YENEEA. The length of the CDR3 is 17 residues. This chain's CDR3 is CASSLDPASGSGGELFF. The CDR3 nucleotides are TGTGCCAGCAGCTTAGATCCGGCTAGCGGGAGCGGCGGGGAGCTGTTTTTT.

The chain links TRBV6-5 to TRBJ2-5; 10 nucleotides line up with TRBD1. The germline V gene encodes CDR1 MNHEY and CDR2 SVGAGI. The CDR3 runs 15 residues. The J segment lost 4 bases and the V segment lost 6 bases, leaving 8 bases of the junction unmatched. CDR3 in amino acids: CASRPTGDRGETQYF. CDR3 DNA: TGTGCCAGCAGACCGACGGGGGACAGGGGAGAGACCCAGTACTTC.

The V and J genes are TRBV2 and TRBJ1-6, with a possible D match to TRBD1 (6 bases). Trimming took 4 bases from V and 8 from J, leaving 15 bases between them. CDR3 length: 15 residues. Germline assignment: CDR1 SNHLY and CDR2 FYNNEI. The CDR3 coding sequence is TGTGCCAGCAGTGGCTTCCGGGACACCTATTCACCCCTCCACTTT. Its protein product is CASSGFRDTYSPLHF.

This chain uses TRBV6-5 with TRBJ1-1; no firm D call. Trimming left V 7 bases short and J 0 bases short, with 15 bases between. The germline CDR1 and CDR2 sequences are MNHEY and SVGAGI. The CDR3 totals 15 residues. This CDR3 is CASIYSGGVNTEAFF. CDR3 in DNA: TGTGCCAGCATCTACTCAGGCGGTGTGAACACTGAAGCTTTCTTT.

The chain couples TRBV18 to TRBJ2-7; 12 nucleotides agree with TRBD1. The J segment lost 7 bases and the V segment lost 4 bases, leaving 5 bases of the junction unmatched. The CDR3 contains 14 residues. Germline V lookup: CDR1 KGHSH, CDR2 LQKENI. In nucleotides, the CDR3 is TGTGCCAGCTCACTGGGACAGGGGGCGAAAGAGCAGTACTTC. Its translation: CASSLGQGAKEQYF.

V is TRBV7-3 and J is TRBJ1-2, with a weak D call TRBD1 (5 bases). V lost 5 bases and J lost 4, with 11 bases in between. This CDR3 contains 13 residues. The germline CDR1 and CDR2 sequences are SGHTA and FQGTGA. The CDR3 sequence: CASSVGGGYGYTF. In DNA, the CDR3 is TGTGCCAGCAGCGTCGGGGGAGGCTATGGCTACACCTTC. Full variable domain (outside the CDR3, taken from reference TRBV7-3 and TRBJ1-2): GAGVSQTPSNKVTEKGKYVELRCDPISGHTALYWYRQSLGQGPEFLIYFQGTGAADDSGLPNDRFFAVRPEGSVSTLKIQRTERGDSAVYLCASSVGGGYGYTFGSGTRLTVV.

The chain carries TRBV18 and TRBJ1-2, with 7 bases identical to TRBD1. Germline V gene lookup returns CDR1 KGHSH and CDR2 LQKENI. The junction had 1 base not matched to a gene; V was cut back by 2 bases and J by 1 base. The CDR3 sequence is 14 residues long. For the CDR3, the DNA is TGTGCCAGCTCACCAACAGGGGATAACTATGGCTACACCTTC. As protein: CASSPTGDNYGYTF.

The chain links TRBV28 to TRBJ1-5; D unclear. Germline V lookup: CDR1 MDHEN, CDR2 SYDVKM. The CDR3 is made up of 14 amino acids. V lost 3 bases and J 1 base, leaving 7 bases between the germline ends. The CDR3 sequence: CASSFELSNQPQHF. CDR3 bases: TGTGCCAGCAGTTTTGAACTGAGCAATCAGCCCCAGCATTTT.

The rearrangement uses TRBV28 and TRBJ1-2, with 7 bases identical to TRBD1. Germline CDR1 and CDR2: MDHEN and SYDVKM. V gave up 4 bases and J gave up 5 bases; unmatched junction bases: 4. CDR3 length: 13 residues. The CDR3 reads CASSWTGRYGYTF. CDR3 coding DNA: TGTGCCAGCAGTTGGACAGGAAGGTATGGCTACACCTTC.